The 24 T cell receptor beta chains reported below all come from one sample, sequenced in a study of cytomegalovirus exposure and HLA in healthy donors. Primers: 60 Vbeta forward and 13 Jbeta reverse. Data came from immunoSEQ multiplex PCR; TCRdb stores just in-frame clones and leaves some out. The profile covers around 40,000 clones, with about two thirds appearing a single time and less than 3.5% taken by the ten largest. The sequenced sample consisted of PBMCs. All receptors come from a woman between 25 and 40 years old in good health and CMV-seronegative.

The rearrangement uses TRBV7-2 and TRBJ1-5; D perhaps matches TRBD1 (5 bases). The germline gives CDR1 SGHTA, CDR2 FQGNSA. The ends were cut back, 2 bases at V and 6 bases at J, with 14 bases in the middle. The CDR3 covers 15 residues. The CDR3 DNA reads as TGTGCCAGCAGCTTATCGGGGGTTTCGAGTCAGCCCCAGCATTTT. Its translation: CASSLSGVSSQPQHF.

The rearrangement uses TRBV5-1 and TRBJ1-3, with D maybe TRBD1 (6 bases). There are 14 residues in the CDR3. V was pared by 4 bases and J by 4 bases, with 12 bases between. Germline V gene sequence: CDR1 SGHRS, CDR2 YFSETQ. The CDR3 here is CASSPRTAGNTIYF. The CDR3 nucleotides are TGCGCCAGCAGCCCACGGACAGCCGGAAACACCATATATTTT.

The chain links TRBV7-7 to TRBJ2-1; tentative D call: TRBD2 (6 bases). The germline V and J ends were trimmed by 5 bases and 3 bases, with 8 bases remaining between them. The germline V gene has CDR1 SSHAT and CDR2 FNYEAQ (reference sequence). The CDR3 loop spans 13 amino acids. The CDR3 nucleotides are TGTGCCAGCAGCCAGGGACTCTACAATGAGCAGTTCTTC. It translates to CASSQGLYNEQFF.

This clone was counted a single time. The gene calls are TRBV20-1 and TRBJ1-5; weak D call: TRBD1 (5 bases). This CDR3 has 11 amino acids. CDR1 DFQATT and CDR2 SNEGSKA come from the germline V gene (reference sequence). V shed 7 bases and J shed 5 bases, with 9 bases lying between them. The CDR3 here is CSVQGDQPQHF. CDR3 nucleotide sequence: TGCAGTGTACAAGGGGATCAGCCCCAGCATTTT.

The chain uses TRBV15 and TRBJ2-7; the match to TRBD1 covers 10 bases. Losses at the gene ends were 0 bases for V and 7 bases for J; bases not matched to a gene: 6. This CDR3 comprises 15 residues. Germline V gives CDR1 LNHNV, CDR2 YYDKDF (reference sequence). For the CDR3, the DNA is TGTGCCACCAGCAGAGATCTGACAGGGGGCTGGGAGCAGTACTTC. As protein: CATSRDLTGGWEQYF.

The chain links TRBV6-1 to TRBJ2-5; D gene uncertain. Germline V CDR1 and CDR2: MNHNS, SASEGT. V lost 5 bases to trimming and J lost 2 bases, with 12 bases between them. The CDR3 extends over 14 amino acids. The CDR3 DNA follows: TGTGCCAGCAGTCGCCCAGGTTTTCAAGAGACCCAGTACTTC. Translated, it gives CASSRPGFQETQYF.

This rearrangement joins TRBV6-5 to TRBJ1-1; D is ambiguous. The germline V gene encodes CDR1 MNHEY and CDR2 SVGAGI. The ends were cut back, 2 bases at V and 2 bases at J, with 6 bases in the middle. The CDR3 runs to 13 residues. The CDR3 protein is CASSYQNNTEAFF. CDR3 nucleotides: TGTGCCAGCAGTTACCAGAACAACACTGAAGCTTTCTTT.

This clone came up once. The CDR3, as DNA: TGTGCCTGTCTCCTTAGGGAGCTGGGAGAGACCCAGTACTTC. This sequence encodes CACLLRELGETQYF. The chain is built from TRBV30 and TRBJ2-5; maybe TRBD2 (5 bases). This CDR3 is 14 amino acids long. Germline CDR1 reads GTSNPN; CDR2 reads SVGIG (reference sequence). The V gene lost 6 bases and the J gene lost 4 bases, with 18 bases spanning the gap.

The chain recombines TRBV11-2 with TRBJ2-1, with 8 nucleotides matching TRBD1. Germline CDR1 is SGHAT and CDR2 is FQNNGV. This CDR3 region has 13 residues. V lost 11 bases, J lost 3 bases, and 6 bases stayed unmatched. DNA for the CDR3: TGTGCCGCGGGGACAGGAGACTACAATGAGCAGTTCTTC. This codes for CAAGTGDYNEQFF.

The chain carries TRBV18 and TRBJ2-1; TRBD2 matches 10 bases. CDR3 length equals 15 residues. Germline V gene lookup returns CDR1 KGHSH and CDR2 LQKENI. Losses at the gene ends were 0 bases for V and 10 bases for J; bases not matched to a gene: 6. In DNA form, the CDR3 reads TGTGCCAGCTCACCACCGTGGACTAGCGGATCCGAGCAGTTCTTC. It encodes CASSPPWTSGSEQFF.

J is TRBJ2-3 and V is TRBV30, with 14 bases lining up with TRBD2. Germline V gene lookup returns CDR1 GTSNPN and CDR2 SVGIG (reference sequence). V gave up 1 base and J gave up 3 bases; unmatched junction bases: 9. CDR3 length equals 18 residues. CDR3 protein: CAWSGVTSGRALTDTQYF. CDR3 bases: TGTGCCTGGAGTGGAGTGACTAGCGGGAGGGCCTTAACAGATACGCAGTATTTT.

This clone was seen just once. This chain connects TRBV2 to TRBJ1-1, with TRBD1 matching over 9 bases. V was clipped by 5 bases and J by 0 bases; unmatched bases: 1. This CDR3 contains 14 residues. Germline V lookup: CDR1 SNHLY, CDR2 FYNNEI. CDR3 in DNA: TGTGCCAGCAGTCGGGACAGGGTGAACACTGAAGCTTTCTTT. Translated: CASSRDRVNTEAFF.

CDR3 amino acids: CASSEGGGTEAFF. The CDR3 DNA reads as TGTGCCAGCAGTGAGGGGGGGGGCACTGAAGCTTTCTTT. The V call is TRBV2, the J call TRBJ1-1; TRBD1 might be the D (5 bases). Germline CDR1 is SNHLY and CDR2 is FYNNEI. The CDR3 has 13 residues. V lost 3 bases, J lost 4 bases, and 9 bases lay in between.

Comment on this clone: Relative to the germline gene, one junction end is altered; a read error may explain this. This chain joins TRBV28 and TRBJ1-5; no firm D call. This CDR3 comprises 11 residues. Germline CDR1 reads MDHEN; CDR2 reads SYDVKM. The CDR3: CASSLTQRQHF. The CDR3, as DNA: TGTGCCAGCAGTTTAACCCAGCGCCAGCATTTT.

This clone was observed once. CDR3 nucleotides: TGTGCCAGCAGTCCCAAGGGGGTTTCTAGACCTGGAAACACCATATATTTT. This codes for CASSPKGVSRPGNTIYF. The chain carries TRBV28 and TRBJ1-3; a weak D match, TRBD1 (6 bases). CDR1 and CDR2 from the germline V gene are MDHEN and SYDVKM. V shed 5 bases and J shed 2 bases, with 19 bases lying between them. The CDR3 totals 17 residues.

The chain uses TRBV10-3 and TRBJ1-2; 9 nucleotides agree with TRBD1. CDR3 length equals 13 residues. The V segment lost 7 bases and the J segment 8 bases; nucleotides outside the gene matches: 8. Germline CDR1 is ENHRY and CDR2 is SYGVKD. CDR3 nucleotides: TGTGCCATCACCGACCGGGACAGGGACGGCTACACCTTC. This translates into CAITDRDRDGYTF.

V is TRBV25-1 and J is TRBJ1-2; no definite D call. With 3 bases removed from V and 8 bases from J, the gap between germline ends came to 7 bases. There are 11 residues in the CDR3. The germline V gene encodes CDR1 MGHDK and CDR2 SYGVNS. The CDR3 bases are TGTGCCAGCAGTGACGGGTACGGCTACACCTTC. It translates to CASSDGYGYTF.

The genes are TRBV30 and TRBJ2-7, with 7 bases that match TRBD2. This CDR3 has 14 amino acids. J was trimmed by 2 bases and V by 2 bases; bases with no gene match: 6. The germline V gene has CDR1 GTSNPN and CDR2 SVGIG (reference sequence). CDR3 protein: CAWSQREAPYEQYF. The CDR3, as DNA: TGTGCCTGGAGTCAACGGGAGGCCCCCTACGAGCAGTACTTC. The full variable domain, completed using reference TRBV30 and TRBJ2-7, is SQTIHQWPATLVQPVGSPLSLECTVEGTSNPNLYWYRQAAGRGLQLLFYSVGIGQISSEVPQNLSASRPQDRQFILSSKKLLLSDSGFYLCAWSQREAPYEQYFGPGTRLTVT.

This sequence joins TRBV6-5 and TRBJ2-3; D is perhaps TRBD1 (6 bases). V was pared by 6 bases and J by 2 bases, with 15 bases between. The CDR3 is 15 residues long. CDR1 and CDR2 (germline): MNHEY, SVGAGI. DNA for the CDR3: TGTGCCAGCAGCCGTCAAGGGGGTACCACAGATACGCAGTATTTT. It specifies CASSRQGGTTDTQYF.

The rearrangement links TRBV30 to TRBJ2-3, with D tentatively TRBD2 (7 bases). The CDR3 covers 15 residues. CDR1 and CDR2 from the germline V gene are GTSNPN and SVGIG (reference sequence). Trimming stripped 0 bases from V and 2 bases from J, with 12 bases between. This CDR3 reads CAWSVQGLPTDTQYF. The CDR3 nucleotides read TGTGCCTGGAGTGTACAGGGACTACCCACAGATACGCAGTATTTT.

The CDR3 reads CASSSTANTEAFF. Written as DNA, the CDR3 is TGCGCCAGCAGCTCAACAGCGAACACTGAAGCTTTCTTT. The chain joins TRBV5-1 to TRBJ1-1; D is uncertain. The ends were cut back, 3 bases at V and 1 base at J, with 7 bases in the middle. Germline values: CDR1 SGHRS, CDR2 YFSETQ. The CDR3 contains 13 residues.

The rearrangement uses TRBV5-1 and TRBJ2-5, with 8 positions matching TRBD2. CDR3 length: 14 amino acids. Germline V CDR1 and CDR2: SGHRS, YFSETQ. V lost 4 bases to trimming and J lost 4 bases; unmatched junction nucleotides: 6. CDR3 region: CASSTGGAGETQYF. CDR3 in DNA: TGCGCCAGCAGCACGGGAGGGGCCGGAGAGACCCAGTACTTC.

This clone came up a few times. The rearrangement joins TRBV5-1 to TRBJ1-3; the match to TRBD1 covers 7 bases. The CDR3 sequence is 14 residues long. The germline V gene has CDR1 SGHRS and CDR2 YFSETQ. The trim removed 2 bases at V and 4 bases at J, leaving 3 bases unmatched. The CDR3: CASSFGQVGNTIYF. CDR3 nucleotide sequence: TGCGCCAGCAGCTTTGGACAGGTCGGAAACACCATATATTTT.

The genes are TRBV2 and TRBJ2-1, with 7 bases aligning to TRBD1. CDR3 length: 13 amino acids. Germline V gene lookup returns CDR1 SNHLY and CDR2 FYNNEI. Trimming removed 7 bases from V and 7 bases from J; junction bases left unmatched: 7. CDR3: CASKWQGDNEQFF. DNA for the CDR3: TGTGCCAGCAAATGGCAGGGGGATAATGAGCAGTTCTTC.